Detailed here is one TCR beta chain. There is no known antigen for this receptor. No qualities accompany the bases; no much larger clone lies one base away. The library was prepared using RACE. TCRdb names NextSeq 500 as the instrument used. Library preparation attached unique molecular identifiers to individual cDNA molecules for quantitative, reproducible TCR counting. For every blood RNA sample, sequencing covered both the TCR alpha and TCR beta chains. Per the authors' processing: A median of roughly 98,000 TCRs per sample was observed, with a range of about 23,224 to 690,600. V, J and CDR3 annotation of the TCR reads was performed with the Decombinator software suite. Every sample was subsampled to the same number of TCRs (28,000) for the PS versus PT1 abundance plots. TCRs were defined as expanded if absent before sensitization and observed at least eight times at the 2-week time point. TCRdb redid the processing of the public reads, applying fastp at Q25 and MiXCR, and retained in-frame beta chains. Every CDR3 protein is listed once, alongside the most common genes and DNA of its rows. The V and J calls were not made by the authors but by TCRdb's processing. For this sample the table gives 95,000 to 100,000 distinct CDR3 sequences, of which about 10% were detected only once. The ten largest clones add up to about 3% of the sample.

These data are taken from a study of human T cells and chemical hapten exposure (TCRdb year 2021). Study-wide context: For sensitization, 2% DPC in acetone was applied to a 2 cm by 2 cm area of upper inner arm skin. Weekly therapeutic DPC doses were additionally applied to the scalp of patients throughout the approximately 23-week study period. Patch testing was done on the upper back using Finn chambers containing 0.01% DPC, and results were scored after 6 days according to International Contact Dermatitis Research Group standards. Most of the patients in the cohort were female, and the cohort covered alopecia areata with under or over 50% scalp involvement, alopecia totalis and alopecia universalis. The libraries were sequenced as a pool, and the TCR yield per sample differed mostly because of small variations in library volumes within the pool. This study followed changes in the peripheral blood TCR repertoire in vivo during primary and secondary sensitization of alopecia patients to the hapten diphenylcyclopropenone (DPC). Blood was sampled from patients pre-sensitization (week 0) and at 2, 6 and about 24 weeks after DPC sensitization. About 27 alopecia patients gave blood for TCR sequencing at one to four time points (pre-sensitization, 2, 6 and 24 weeks).

From cysteine to phenylalanine, the CDR3 is 13 amino acids long. Only the CDR3 DNA is retained, 39 bases long and in frame from the first base. V lost 5 bases and J lost 6 bases, and the count of bases not matched to a germline gene is 6. CDR1 and CDR2 are read off the germline V gene (reference sequence) as SEHNR and FQNEAQ. Results and caveats for the whole study, not just this receptor: After repeated subsampling, the strength of the expansion versus patch-test correlation and the threshold at which it became significant changed. The number of TCRs above 1 in 1000 frequency did not change with DPC sensitization; there was no evidence of global repertoire structure alterations. Alopecia, a presumed autoimmune disease, was present in all patients, so the immune response of the patients might differ from that of healthy individuals. The number of PT1 expanded TCRs positively correlated with patch test score, significant at thresholds 8, 16 and 32 but not 4. Expanded TCRs formed significantly more large CDR3 similarity clusters than pre-sensitization or healthy control sets, consistent with antigen-driven responses.

The time point label of this sample denotes: pre-sensitization, week 0. The intended sense of this specimen's treatment or condition label: therapeutic diphenylcyclopropenone sensitization with weekly scalp DPC. At every patch-test visit, the blood draw took place before the patch test was put on. Patients were considered eligible if aged 18 to 70, diagnosed with alopecia and deemed suitable for DPC therapy, and patients were excluded if pregnant. Unfractionated whole blood was collected in Tempus Blood RNA tubes, and total RNA was extracted from that blood. The sample here was whole blood, taken in connection with sensitization to the hapten diphenylcyclopropenone (DPC). This TCR was recovered from a woman in her fifties or sixties with alopecia areata. Some clones in this sample may be carry-over from other donors' samples. The chain is assembled from TRBV7-9 and TRBJ2-7; 8 bases in the junction line up with TRBD1. The DNA reads TGTGCCAGCAGCCTCGACAGGGGAACCGAGCAGTACTTC. Translated, it reads CASSLDRGTEQYF.